This T cell receptor (beta chain) comes out of a study of shared clonotypes between healthy human individuals. Germline CDR1 reads MNHNS; CDR2 reads SASEGT. The CDR3 contains 14 residues. V dropped 6 bases and J dropped 4; count of bases not matched to a gene: 4. Sequenced by immunoSEQ multiplex PCR; TCRdb stores in-frame clones only, minus some. The repertoire holds more than 2 million clones, with approximately 96% as singletons. V usage is TRBV6-1 and J usage is TRBJ2-2, with 8 bases matching TRBD1. The receptor was derived from a man between 18 and 29 years old in good health. Sequences were obtained from naive CD4+ T cells sorted from blood. Subset described: CD45RA+ positively selected. In DNA form, the CDR3 reads TGTGCCAGCAGCAGGGGGCGCTTCACCGGGGAGCTGTTTTTT. This codes for CASSRGRFTGELFF.